This TCR beta chain came from a study of shared clonotypes between healthy human individuals. On this clone itself: Its antigen remains unidentified.

Whole-study findings and limits: Generation probabilities were higher for clonotypes shared across all four sorted-subset donors than for unshared ones. The researchers took only blood, and tissue repertoires probably look different.

The ends lost 5 bases at V and 6 bases at J; junction bases unmatched: 4. Per germline, CDR1 SEHNR and CDR2 FQNEAQ (reference sequence). The CDR3 sequence is 14 residues long. The repertoire was sequenced with immunoSEQ multiplex PCR; TCRdb's copy has only in-frame clones and lacks some. The data contain about 1.1 million clones, approximately 77% of them singletons. The chain carries TRBV7-9 and TRBJ2-3; 11 bases align to TRBD2. The receptor was derived from a man aged 18 to 30 in good health. Some clones in this sample may be carry-over from other donors' samples. Sequencing was done on a sample of memory CD4+ T cells from PBMCs. Subset given: CD45RA-negative fraction. This chain's CDR3 is CASSTSGRLDTQYF. The CDR3 bases are TGTGCCAGCAGCACTAGCGGGAGATTGGATACGCAGTATTTT.